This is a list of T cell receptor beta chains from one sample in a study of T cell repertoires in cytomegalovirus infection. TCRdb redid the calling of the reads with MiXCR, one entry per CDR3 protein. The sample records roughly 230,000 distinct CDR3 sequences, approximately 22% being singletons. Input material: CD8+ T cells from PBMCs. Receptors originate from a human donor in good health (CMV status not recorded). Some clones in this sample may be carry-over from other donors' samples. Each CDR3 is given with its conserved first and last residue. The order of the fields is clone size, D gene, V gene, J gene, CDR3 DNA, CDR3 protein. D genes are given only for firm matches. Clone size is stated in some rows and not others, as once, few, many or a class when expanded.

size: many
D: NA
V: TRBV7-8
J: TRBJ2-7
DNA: TGTGCCAGCAGCAATCCCTGGGACAACTCCTACGAGCAGTACTTC
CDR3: CASSNPWDNSYEQYF

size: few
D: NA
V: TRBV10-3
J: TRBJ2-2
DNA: TGTGCCATCAGTGAGGGGGCCAACACCGGGGAGCTGTTTTTT
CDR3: CAISEGANTGELFF

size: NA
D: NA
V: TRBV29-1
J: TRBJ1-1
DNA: TGCAGCGTTGTGGGGGTGACAGACTCGAACACTGAAGCTTTCTTT
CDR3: CSVVGVTDSNTEAFF

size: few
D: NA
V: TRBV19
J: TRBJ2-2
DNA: TGTGCCAGTAGTGTTTCGAACACCGGGGAGCTGTTTTTT
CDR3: CASSVSNTGELFF

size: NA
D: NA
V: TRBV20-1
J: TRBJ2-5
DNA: TGCAGTGCTAGGCTCCGGGACATAGAGACCCAGTACTTC
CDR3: CSARLRDIETQYF

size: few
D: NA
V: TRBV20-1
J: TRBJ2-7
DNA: TGCAGTGCTAGAGGGGTTGGCTCCTACGAGCAGTACTTC
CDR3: CSARGVGSYEQYF

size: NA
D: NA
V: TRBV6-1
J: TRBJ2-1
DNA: TGTGCCAGCAGTGATGCGGCCCCGAGCAGCAATGAGCAGTTCTTC
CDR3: CASSDAAPSSNEQFF

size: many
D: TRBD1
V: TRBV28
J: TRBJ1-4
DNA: TGTGCCAGCAGCTCCCTGACAGGGGCAACTAATGAAAAACTGTTTTTT
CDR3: CASSSLTGATNEKLFF

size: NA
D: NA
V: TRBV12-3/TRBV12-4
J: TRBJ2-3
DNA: TGTGCCAGCAGTTTCGATTGGGCAGATACGCAGTATTTT
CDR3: CASSFDWADTQYF

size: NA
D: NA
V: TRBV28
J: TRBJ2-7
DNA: TGTGCCACCTCTGATGAGGGGCATTACGAGCAGTACTTC
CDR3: CATSDEGHYEQYF

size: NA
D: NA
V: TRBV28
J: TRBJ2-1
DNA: TGTGCCAGCAGTTTACTCTCTGAGCAGTTCTTC
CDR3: CASSLLSEQFF

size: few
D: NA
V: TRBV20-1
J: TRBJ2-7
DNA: TGCAGTGCCAGACATAGCGGCTACGAGCAGTACTTC
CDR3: CSARHSGYEQYF

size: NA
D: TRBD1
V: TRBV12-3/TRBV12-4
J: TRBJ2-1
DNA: TGTGCCAGCAGACCAGGGGGTTCTAACAATGAGCAGTTCTTC
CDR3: CASRPGGSNNEQFF

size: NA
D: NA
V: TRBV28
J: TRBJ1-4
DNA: TGTGCCAGCAGTTTAGGGGTTTCGACGGGGGAAAAACTGTTTTTT
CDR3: CASSLGVSTGEKLFF

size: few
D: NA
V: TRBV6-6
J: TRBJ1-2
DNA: TGTGCCAGCAGTTACTCTCGGGGGGGCGATGGCTACACCTTC
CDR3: CASSYSRGGDGYTF

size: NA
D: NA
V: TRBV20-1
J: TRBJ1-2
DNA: TGCAGTGCTAGAGACACCTCCCGATCTTATGGCTACACCTTC
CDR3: CSARDTSRSYGYTF

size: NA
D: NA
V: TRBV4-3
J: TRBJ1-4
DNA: TGCGCCAGCAGCCACGCATCCTCTAATGAAAAACTGTTTTTT
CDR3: CASSHASSNEKLFF

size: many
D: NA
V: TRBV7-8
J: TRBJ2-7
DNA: TGTGCCAGCAGCTTAGTTGGAGCCTACGAGCAGTACTTC
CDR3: CASSLVGAYEQYF

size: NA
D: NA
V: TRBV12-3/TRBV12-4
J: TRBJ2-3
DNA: TGTGCCAGCGCCACATCGGGATGGGCAGATACGCAGTATTTT
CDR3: CASATSGWADTQYF

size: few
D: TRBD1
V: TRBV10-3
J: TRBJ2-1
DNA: TGTGCCATCAGCGGGACAGGGGGCGGCTACAATGAGCAGTTCTTC
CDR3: CAISGTGGGYNEQFF

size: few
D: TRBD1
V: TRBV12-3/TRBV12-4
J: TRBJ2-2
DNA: TGTGCCAGCACCAGGACAGGGAACACCGGGGAGCTGTTTTTT
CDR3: CASTRTGNTGELFF

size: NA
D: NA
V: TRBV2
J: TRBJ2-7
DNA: TGTGCCAGCGGCGGGGCCCCCTCCTACGAGCAGTACTTC
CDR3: CASGGAPSYEQYF

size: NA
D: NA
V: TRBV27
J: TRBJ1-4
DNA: TGTGCCAGTGGACAGAATGCAAAACTGTTTTTT
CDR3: CASGQNAKLFF

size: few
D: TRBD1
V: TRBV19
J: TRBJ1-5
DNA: TGTGCCAGTAGCCCCATCAGAGACAGGGACAATCAGCCCCAGCATTTT
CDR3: CASSPIRDRDNQPQHF

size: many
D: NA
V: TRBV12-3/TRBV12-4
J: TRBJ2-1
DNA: TGTGCCAGCGCGAAGATAGGGCTCAATGAGCAGTTCTTC
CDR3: CASAKIGLNEQFF

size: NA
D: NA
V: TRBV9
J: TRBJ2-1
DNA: TGTGCCAGCAGCGTAGAGACGGGTCCCGGGTTCTTC
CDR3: CASSVETGPGFF

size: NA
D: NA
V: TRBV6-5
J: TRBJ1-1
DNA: TGTGCCAGCAGTGAACTCACGGGGCCAGGGACTGAAGCTTTCTTT
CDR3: CASSELTGPGTEAFF

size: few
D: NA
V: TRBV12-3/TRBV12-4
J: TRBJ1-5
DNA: TGTGCCAGCAGTGCCAGAGGGGGCAATCAGCCCCAGCATTTT
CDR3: CASSARGGNQPQHF

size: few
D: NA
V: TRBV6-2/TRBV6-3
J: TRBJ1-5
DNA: TGTGCCAGCAAGGGACGGATTATTTATCAGCCCCAGCATTTT
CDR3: CASKGRIIYQPQHF

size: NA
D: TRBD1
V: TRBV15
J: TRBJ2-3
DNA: TGTGCCACCAGCATACACCGGGACAGGGGCACAGATACGCAGTATTTT
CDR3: CATSIHRDRGTDTQYF

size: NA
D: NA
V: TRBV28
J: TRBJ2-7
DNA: TGTGCCAGCAGTTACGGCTGGGAGCGCATCTACGAGCAGTACTTC
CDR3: CASSYGWERIYEQYF

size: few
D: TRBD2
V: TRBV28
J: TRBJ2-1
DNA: TGTGCCAGCAGTCTCCGGACTAGCCTCAATGAGCAGTTCTTC
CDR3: CASSLRTSLNEQFF

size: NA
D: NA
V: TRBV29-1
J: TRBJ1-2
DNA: TGCAGCGTTGGTGTTTGGCAGGTCGATGGGAACTATGGCTACACCTTC
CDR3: CSVGVWQVDGNYGYTF

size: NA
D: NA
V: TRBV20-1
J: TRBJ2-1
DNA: TGCAGTGCTCCTCCCTTTGAGGCTAGCTTCAATGAGCAGTTCTTC
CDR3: CSAPPFEASFNEQFF

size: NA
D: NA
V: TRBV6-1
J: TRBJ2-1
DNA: TGTGCCAGCAGTGCTGACAGGTTTTTGAATGGGGAGCAGTTCTTC
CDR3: CASSADRFLNGEQFF

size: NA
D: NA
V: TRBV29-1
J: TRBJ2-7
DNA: TGCAGCGTTGAAAAGACAGCCTCCTACGAGCAGTACTTC
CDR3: CSVEKTASYEQYF

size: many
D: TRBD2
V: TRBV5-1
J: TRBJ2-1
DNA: TGCGCCAGCAGCGAGGGACTAGGAGCCGGTGAGCAGTTCTTC
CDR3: CASSEGLGAGEQFF

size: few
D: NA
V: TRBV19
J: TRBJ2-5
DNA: TGTGCCAGTAGTATGGCGGCTAGCGCAGAGACCCAGTACTTC
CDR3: CASSMAASAETQYF

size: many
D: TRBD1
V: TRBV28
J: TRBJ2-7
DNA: TGTGCCAGCAGTCCGACGGGACAGGGTTTTTACGAGCAGTACTTC
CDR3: CASSPTGQGFYEQYF

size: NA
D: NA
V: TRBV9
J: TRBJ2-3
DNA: TGTGCCAGCAGCGTAGCGGGCGGGGCTTCCACAGATACGCAGTATTTT
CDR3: CASSVAGGASTDTQYF

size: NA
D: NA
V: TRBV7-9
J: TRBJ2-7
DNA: TGTGCCAGCAGTCCTAAAGAAAGCTACGAGCAGTACTTC
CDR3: CASSPKESYEQYF

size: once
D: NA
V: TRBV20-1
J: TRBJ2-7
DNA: TGCAGTGCTAGAGAGAACATGGCGGGGATTACCTACGAGCAGTACTTC
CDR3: CSARENMAGITYEQYF

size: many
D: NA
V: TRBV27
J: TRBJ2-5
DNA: TGTGCCAGCAGTGTACAAGAGACCCAGTACTTC
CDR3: CASSVQETQYF

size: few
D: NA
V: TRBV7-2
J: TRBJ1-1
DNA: TGTGCCAGCAGCTTAGCGCGGGCAAGCACTGAAGCTTTCTTT
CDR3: CASSLARASTEAFF

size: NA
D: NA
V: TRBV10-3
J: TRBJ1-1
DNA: TGTGCCATCAGTGTCCCAGGGGCCCTGGACACTGAAGCTTTCTTT
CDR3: CAISVPGALDTEAFF

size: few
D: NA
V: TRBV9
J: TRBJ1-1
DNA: TGTGCCAGCGCGAGGGGCCAGAACACTGAAGCTTTCTTT
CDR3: CASARGQNTEAFF

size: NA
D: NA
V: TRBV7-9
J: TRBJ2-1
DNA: TGTGCCAGCAGCTTAGCTACCGCCTGGACCTACAATGAGCAGTTCTTC
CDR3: CASSLATAWTYNEQFF

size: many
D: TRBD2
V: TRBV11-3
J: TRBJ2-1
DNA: TGTGCCAGCAGTAAGGCTAGCGGGGGGTTAGAGCAGTTCTTC
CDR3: CASSKASGGLEQFF

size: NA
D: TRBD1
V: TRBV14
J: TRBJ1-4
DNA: TGTGCCAGCAGCCCTTTGGACAGGGGGCTCTTCCTTAATGAAAAACTGTTTTTT
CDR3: CASSPLDRGLFLNEKLFF

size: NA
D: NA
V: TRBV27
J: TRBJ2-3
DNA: TGTGCCAGCAGTTTATCAATATATGGGTCTAGCACAGATACGCAGTATTTT
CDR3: CASSLSIYGSSTDTQYF

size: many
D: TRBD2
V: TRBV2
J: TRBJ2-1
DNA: TGTGCCAGCAGTGAAGGGGTAGCGGGGAATGAGCAGTTCTTC
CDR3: CASSEGVAGNEQFF

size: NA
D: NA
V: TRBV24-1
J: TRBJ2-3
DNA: TGTGCCACCAGTGAACCCTACTACGCAGATACGCAGTATTTT
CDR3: CATSEPYYADTQYF